This T cell receptor (beta chain) was profiled in a study of post-analysis software for immune sequencing data. This clonotype has only a few counts. The target antigen is unknown. cDNA libraries for TCR beta contained unique molecular identifiers. Input amounts of roughly 0.9 to 10 million T cells were used. These gave 500,000 or so cDNA molecules, so each molecule approximated one T cell. TCRdb passed the PCR reads through MiXCR, listing each CDR3 protein once. In the table there are 740,000 or so distinct CDR3 sequences, roughly 50% of which are singletons. Points from the study as a whole: By F measure, samples from a shared preparation batch strongly co-clustered. Patients had higher frequencies than controls of about five TRBV segments, including TRBV5-6, TRBV5-1 and TRBV20-1. Normalized Chao1 diversity was significantly reduced in patients versus controls.

Germline V gene data show CDR1 as LGHNA and CDR2 as YNFKEQ. The length of the CDR3 is 14 residues. Trimming removed 0 bases at V and 8 bases at J, with 11 bases between. The rearrangement links TRBV4-2 to TRBJ2-4, with D uncertain. The source material was blood. This receptor was taken from a girl between 10 and 17 years old with multiple sclerosis. CDR3 residues: CASSQDLSADIQYF. DNA for the CDR3: TGTGCCAGCAGCCAAGATTTATCGGCTGACATTCAGTACTTC.